The 8 T cell receptor beta chains below all came from one sample that was sequenced in a study of cytomegalovirus exposure and HLA in healthy donors. The PCR employed 60 Vbeta primers together with 13 Jbeta primers. Profiled with immunoSEQ multiplex PCR; TCRdb holds only in-frame clones, not every one. The repertoire holds a few hundred thousand clones, with 72% as singletons. The sequenced material came from PBMCs. These receptors were taken from a female donor in good health and CMV-seronegative.

This clone has only a few counts. J is TRBJ2-7 and V is TRBV7-9, with 9 bases lining up with TRBD2. The germline CDR1 and CDR2 sequences are SEHNR and FQNEAQ (reference sequence). This CDR3 spans 15 amino acids. V was pared by 4 bases and J by 2 bases, with 6 bases of the junction left unmatched. The CDR3 is CASSSTSGNPYEQYF. The CDR3 DNA is TGTGCCAGCAGCTCGACTAGCGGAAACCCCTACGAGCAGTACTTC.

This chain connects TRBV5-4 to TRBJ2-6; the D gene is possibly TRBD2 (6 bases). The germline V gene encodes CDR1 SGHNT and CDR2 YYREEE (reference sequence). The CDR3 consists of 19 residues. V was trimmed by 4 bases and J by 1 base, leaving 21 bases between them. CDR3 protein: CASSKGDTGRLSGANVLTF. Here the CDR3 DNA reads TGTGCCAGCAGCAAAGGCGATACTGGGAGGTTATCTGGGGCCAACGTCCTGACTTTC.

The chain joins TRBV5-6 to TRBJ1-2; D possibly corresponds to TRBD1 (6 bases). Between the trimmed V and J ends, which lost 2 bases and 8 bases, there was a span of 13 bases. Germline V gives CDR1 SGHDT, CDR2 YYEEEE. This CDR3 contains 13 residues. CDR3 in DNA: TGTGCCAGCAGCTTTTCAACAGGGTGGGGCTACACCTTC. This codes for CASSFSTGWGYTF.

The chain has TRBV7-9 and TRBJ2-1; D remains ambiguous. Germline values: CDR1 SEHNR, CDR2 FQNEAQ (reference sequence). Trimming removed 1 base from V and 8 bases from J, with 12 bases in between. CDR3 length: 14 amino acids. CDR3 region: CASSLGHLPDEQFF. In DNA, the CDR3 is TGTGCCAGCAGCTTAGGTCACCTACCGGATGAGCAGTTCTTC.

This clone was picked up a small number of times. V usage is TRBV7-9 and J usage is TRBJ1-2; unclear D gene. Looked up from germline, CDR1 is SEHNR and CDR2 is FQNEAQ (reference sequence). This CDR3 spans 9 amino acids. The DNA for the CDR3 is TGTTCCACCACTGCAGGCTACACCTTC. Translating gives CSTTAGYTF.

The genes are TRBV5-1 and TRBJ2-5, with 12 positions matching TRBD2. In germline, CDR1 is SGHRS, CDR2 YFSETQ. CDR3 length: 15 amino acids. V dropped 4 bases and J dropped 6; count of bases not matched to a gene: 7. In nucleotides, the CDR3 is TGCGCCAGCAGCAGCTCGACTAGCGGGAGTAAGACCCAGTACTTC. The encoded protein is CASSSSTSGSKTQYF.

The V gene is TRBV15, the J gene TRBJ2-3; TRBD2 aligns across 9 bases. The CDR3 contains 16 residues. Germline CDR1 and CDR2: LNHNV and YYDKDF (reference sequence). Trimming removed 2 bases from V and 6 bases from J; junction bases left unmatched: 9. The CDR3 here is CATSRSPGLAVDTQYF. CDR3 sequence (DNA): TGTGCCACCAGCAGATCACCGGGACTAGCTGTTGATACGCAGTATTTT.

The chain carries TRBV4-1 and TRBJ2-4; the D gene is possibly TRBD2 (6 bases). The CDR3 is 15 amino acids. Trimming stripped 3 bases from V and 4 bases from J, with 13 bases between. Germline values: CDR1 MGHRA, CDR2 YSYEKL. The CDR3 region is CASSHLGLPKNIQYF. The CDR3 nucleotides are TGCGCCAGCAGCCACCTGGGACTGCCAAAAAACATTCAGTACTTC.